The rows below give T cell receptor beta chains drawn from one sample of a study of T cell repertoires in cytomegalovirus infection. These receptors are not linked to any known antigen. MiXCR, run by TCRdb on the reads, gives a single entry per CDR3 protein. The sample includes roughly 920,000 distinct CDR3 sequences, around 30% of them seen just once. This material consisted of cultured CD8+ T cells from PBMCs, taken from culture after CMV antigen stimulation. The receptors originated from a human donor in good health (CMV status not recorded). Some clones in this sample may be carry-over from other donors' samples. The CDR3 runs from the conserved cysteine through the conserved F or W. The D gene is left open where the match is weak. Clone size is shown for a subset of rows, as once, few, many or a class of expanded clone.

>TRBD1|once|TRBJ2-3|TRBV18
CASSPYRDRGPADTQYF
TGTGCCAGCTCACCGTACCGGGACAGGGGGCCGGCAGATACGCAGTATTTT
>NA|few|TRBJ2-1|TRBV7-6
CASSPSGPLEQFF
TGTGCCAGCAGCCCCTCGGGGCCTTTAGAGCAGTTCTTC
>NA|NA|TRBJ1-1|TRBV10-3
CAISEKTEAFF
TGTGCCATCAGTGAAAAGACTGAAGCTTTCTTT
>NA|NA|TRBJ2-2|TRBV19
CASSMRTAVTGELFF
TGTGCCAGTAGTATGAGGACAGCGGTCACCGGGGAGCTGTTTTTT
>TRBD2|NA|TRBJ2-2|TRBV6-5
CASSYPSSGGAYTGELFF
TGTGCCAGCAGTTACCCCTCTAGCGGGGGGGCATACACCGGGGAGCTGTTTTTT
>TRBD2|NA|TRBJ2-3|TRBV6-1
CASRQPGLVADTQYF
TGTGCCAGCAGACAACCGGGACTAGTTGCAGATACGCAGTATTTT
>NA|many|TRBJ1-1|TRBV7-2
CASSLEGWDTEAFF
TGTGCCAGCAGCTTGGAGGGGTGGGACACTGAAGCTTTCTTT
>NA|NA|TRBJ2-1|TRBV4-1
CASSQDDYNEQFF
TGTGCCAGCAGCCAAGATGACTACAATGAGCAGTTCTTC
>NA|NA|TRBJ1-2|TRBV6-8
CASSYSQPGTNYGYTF
TGTGCCAGCAGTTACTCACAACCCGGGACTAACTATGGCTACACCTTC
>TRBD1|NA|TRBJ1-2|TRBV20-1
CSASRTGIGYTF
TGCAGTGCTTCTCGGACAGGGATCGGCTACACCTTC
>NA|many|TRBJ2-1|TRBV7-2
CASSPPPGDEQFF
TGTGCCAGCAGTCCACCCCCAGGGGATGAGCAGTTCTTC
>NA|few|TRBJ2-2|TRBV2
CASSLRRRAGELFF
TGTGCCAGCAGTCTAAGGCGTCGCGCCGGGGAGCTGTTTTTT
>TRBD1|few|TRBJ1-1|TRBV7-9
CASSFDRDEAFF
TGTGCCAGCAGCTTTGACAGGGACGAAGCTTTCTTT
>TRBD2|NA|TRBJ2-1|TRBV19
CASSIRTSGGKNNEQFF
TGTGCCAGTAGTATCCGGACTAGCGGGGGAAAAAACAATGAGCAGTTCTTC
>NA|NA|TRBJ2-1|TRBV14
CASSLPGVEQFF
TGTGCCAGCAGCCTCCCGGGGGTTGAGCAGTTCTTC
>NA|NA|TRBJ1-1|TRBV4-1
CASSQGQVGYTEALF
TGCGCCAGCAGCCAAGGTCAGGTGGGGTACACTGAAGCTTTGTTT
>NA|many|TRBJ2-1|TRBV7-2
CASSSHSRLYNEQFF
TGTGCCAGCAGCTCCCATAGCAGACTGTACAATGAGCAGTTCTTC
>TRBD2|NA|TRBJ2-2|TRBV6-1
CATPGLANTGELFF
TGTGCCACCCCGGGACTAGCGAACACCGGGGAGCTGTTTTTT
>TRBD2|NA|TRBJ2-3|TRBV27
CASTYTTSGGTDTQYF
TGTGCCAGCACATACACGACTAGCGGGGGCACAGATACGCAGTATTTT
>NA|NA|TRBJ2-3|TRBV11-2
CASSPLPNPTDTQYF
TGTGCCAGCAGCCCCCTCCCCAACCCAACAGATACGCAGTATTTT
>NA|few|TRBJ1-2|TRBV7-9
CASSLPGNYYGYTF
TGTGCCAGCAGCTTACCCGGGAACTACTATGGCTACACCTTC
>NA|NA|TRBJ1-1|TRBV29-1
CSVMNGNTEAFF
TGCAGCGTTATGAATGGGAACACTGAAGCTTTCTTT
>NA|many|TRBJ2-4|TRBV9
CASSVGVVAKNIQYF
TGTGCCAGCAGCGTAGGGGTGGTAGCCAAAAACATTCAGTACTTC
>NA|few|TRBJ2-5|TRBV6-5
CASSYSGLPQETQYF
TGTGCCAGCAGTTACTCAGGACTACCACAAGAGACCCAGTACTTC
>NA|few|TRBJ1-1|TRBV19
CASSTRGRPVDFF
TGTGCCAGTAGTACTAGGGGAAGGCCCGTTGATTTCTTT
>TRBD1|many|TRBJ1-2|TRBV29-1
CSVGLEQGTRLTGYTF
TGCAGCGTCGGGCTGGAACAGGGGACCAGACTAACTGGCTACACCTTC
>TRBD2|NA|TRBJ2-7|TRBV6-5
CASSYASGDPYEQYF
TGTGCCAGCAGTTACGCTAGCGGGGACCCCTACGAGCAGTACTTC
>NA|many|TRBJ1-5|TRBV27
CASSITGGNQPQHF
TGTGCCAGCAGTATCACAGGTGGAAATCAGCCCCAGCATTTT
>NA|few|TRBJ2-3|TRBV7-2
CASSSMDRGGLADLTDTQYF
TGTGCCAGCAGCTCGATGGACAGGGGTGGACTAGCGGATCTCACAGATACGCAGTATTTT
>NA|NA|TRBJ1-1|TRBV6-1
CASSDKGFWAEAFF
TGTGCCAGCAGTGACAAGGGGTTTTGGGCTGAAGCTTTCTTT
>TRBD2|few|TRBJ2-2|TRBV7-9
CASSSGTSGGRNTGELFF
TGTGCCAGCAGCTCCGGGACTAGCGGGGGGCGGAACACCGGGGAGCTGTTTTTT
>TRBD1|few|TRBJ2-2|TRBV29-1
CSVENPQGDMDTGELFF
TGCAGCGTTGAAAACCCTCAGGGGGATATGGACACCGGGGAGCTGTTTTTT
>NA|once|TRBJ2-1|TRBV7-6
CASSLVTSGREQFF
TGTGCCAGCAGCTTAGTAACTTCGGGGCGAGAGCAGTTCTTC
>NA|NA|TRBJ1-5|TRBV9
CASSPSTSNQPQHF
TGTGCCAGCAGTCCTTCGACAAGCAATCAGCCCCAGCATTTT
>NA|NA|TRBJ2-5|TRBV27
CASSPGDIPQETQYF
TGTGCCAGCAGTCCGGGGGACATACCTCAAGAGACCCAGTACTTC
>NA|NA|TRBJ1-1|TRBV6-2/TRBV6-3
CASSYSWEAFF
TGTGCCAGCAGTTACAGTTGGGAAGCTTTCTTT
>NA|many|TRBJ1-5|TRBV6-1
CASSSRRYSNQPQHF
TGTGCCAGCAGTTCCAGAAGATATAGCAATCAGCCCCAGCATTTT
>NA|few|TRBJ2-6|TRBV28
CACDSGANVLTF
TGTGCCTGCGATTCTGGGGCCAACGTCCTGACTTTC
>NA|NA|TRBJ1-2|TRBV14
CASSQRAPLFYGYTF
TGTGCCAGCAGCCAAAGAGCGCCCCTCTTTTATGGCTACACCTTC
>NA|many|TRBJ2-1|TRBV7-8
CASSPGLADINEQFF
TGTGCCAGCAGCCCGGGCCTCGCGGATATTAATGAGCAGTTCTTC
>NA|NA|TRBJ2-3|TRBV19
CASSIVGSGDTQYF
TGTGCCAGTAGTATAGTAGGGTCAGGGGATACGCAGTATTTT
>NA|NA|TRBJ1-1|TRBV11-1
CASSLQLRGDTEAFF
TGTGCCAGCAGCCTACAACTCAGGGGTGACACTGAAGCTTTCTTT
>NA|NA|TRBJ1-6|TRBV14
CASSQTGVSSYNSPLHF
TGTGCCAGCAGCCAAACGGGCGTTAGCTCCTATAATTCACCCCTCCACTTT
>TRBD2|NA|TRBJ2-1|TRBV29-1
CSVESAGGPHNEQFF
TGCAGCGTTGAGTCGGCGGGGGGGCCCCACAATGAGCAGTTCTTC
>NA|few|TRBJ2-1|TRBV7-8
CASSPPPGTHYNEQFF
TGTGCCAGCAGCCCACCCCCCGGGACCCACTACAATGAGCAGTTCTTC
>TRBD1|NA|TRBJ1-4|TRBV29-1
CSGALQGSDEKLFF
TGCAGCGGAGCCCTACAGGGGTCAGATGAAAAACTGTTTTTT
>NA|few|TRBJ1-5|TRBV6-5
CASSYGTGRDQPQHF
TGTGCCAGCAGTTACGGTACAGGGAGAGATCAGCCCCAGCATTTT
>NA|NA|TRBJ2-3|TRBV5-5
CASSPYTLDTQYF
TGTGCCAGCAGCCCATACACCCTAGATACGCAGTATTTT
>NA|NA|TRBJ2-2|TRBV11-2
CASSLARGQGDTGELFF
TGTGCCAGCAGCTTAGCACGGGGGCAGGGAGACACCGGGGAGCTGTTTTTT
>NA|many|TRBJ1-1|TRBV7-6
CASSLSREGRAEAFF
TGTGCCAGCAGCTTAAGTCGTGAGGGGAGGGCTGAAGCTTTCTTT
>NA|many|TRBJ1-1|TRBV12-3/TRBV12-4
CASSFPAEGAGTEAFF
TGTGCCAGCAGCTTCCCGGCGGAAGGGGCAGGGACTGAAGCTTTCTTT
>NA|many|TRBJ1-2|TRBV7-6
CASSPPGGDYGYTF
TGTGCCAGCAGCCCGCCGGGGGGTGACTATGGCTACACCTTC
>NA|NA|TRBJ2-7|TRBV5-5
CASSKGNPYEQYF
TGTGCCAGCAGCAAGGGGAATCCCTACGAGCAGTACTTC
>NA|many|TRBJ2-7|TRBV7-9
CASSSAQGTYEQYF
TGTGCCAGCAGCTCCGCACAGGGCACCTACGAGCAGTACTTC
>NA|NA|TRBJ1-6|TRBV7-9
CAIEGYNSPLHF
TGTGCCATCGAGGGGTATAATTCACCCCTCCACTTT
>NA|NA|TRBJ2-1|TRBV9
CASSVATASEQFF
TGTGCCAGCAGCGTAGCTACGGCATCTGAGCAGTTCTTC
>NA|few|TRBJ2-1|TRBV29-1
CSVEVQGERQFF
TGCAGCGTTGAGGTGCAGGGAGAGAGGCAGTTCTTC
>NA|NA|TRBJ2-2|TRBV9
CASSASTGPNTGELFF
TGTGCCAGCAGCGCGTCGACAGGACCGAACACCGGGGAGCTGTTTTTT